This TCR beta chain is from a study of glioma-infiltrating T cells after dendritic cell vaccination. Study-wide context: Dendritic cells derived from monocytes and pulsed with autologous tumor lysate formed the vaccine.

TCRdb keeps only in-frame clones here, not all; method: immunoSEQ multiplex PCR. The sample records about 65,000 clones, around 86% being singletons. With 5 bases clipped from V and 7 bases from J, the junction kept 7 bases outside the gene matches. Germline V gene lookup returns CDR1 MNHNY and CDR2 SVGAGI (reference sequence). The CDR3 covers 14 residues. Time point specified: after dendritic cell vaccination, including at tumor progression/relapse. J is TRBJ1-5 and V is TRBV6-6; 8 positions match TRBD1. The receptor was isolated from a human donor with glioblastoma. Specimen: blood, collected after dendritic cell vaccination. For the CDR3, the DNA is TGTGCCAGCAGTAGAGGACAGGGCAGGCAGCCCCAGCATTTT. As protein: CASSRGQGRQPQHF.